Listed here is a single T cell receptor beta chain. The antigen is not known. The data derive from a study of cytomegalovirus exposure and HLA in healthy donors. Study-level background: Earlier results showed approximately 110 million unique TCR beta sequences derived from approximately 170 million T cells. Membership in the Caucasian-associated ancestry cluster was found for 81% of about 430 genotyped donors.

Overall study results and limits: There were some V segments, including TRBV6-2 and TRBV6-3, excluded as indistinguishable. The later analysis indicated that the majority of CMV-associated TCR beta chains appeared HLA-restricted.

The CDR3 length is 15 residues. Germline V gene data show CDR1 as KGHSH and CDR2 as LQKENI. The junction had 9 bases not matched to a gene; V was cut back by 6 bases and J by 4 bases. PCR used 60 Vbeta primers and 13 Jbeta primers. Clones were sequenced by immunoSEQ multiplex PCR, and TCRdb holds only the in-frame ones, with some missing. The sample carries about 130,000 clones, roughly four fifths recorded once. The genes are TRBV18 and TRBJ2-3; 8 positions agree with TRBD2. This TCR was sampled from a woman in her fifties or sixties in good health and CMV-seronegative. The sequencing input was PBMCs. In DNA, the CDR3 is TGTGCCAGCTCGCGGGGGGACGGCCGCTCAGATACGCAGTATTTT. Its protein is CASSRGDGRSDTQYF.